There are a few counts of the clone carrying this TCR beta chain. The CDR3 totals 14 residues. Germline CDR1 reads LGHDT; CDR2 reads YNNKEL (reference sequence). Trimming removed 5 bases from V and 2 bases from J, with 13 bases in between. The data were obtained in a study of T-cell memory formation after mild COVID-19. In the study overall: Largely donor-specific sequence clusters came from two donors.

One entry per CDR3 protein results from TCRdb running MiXCR on the 5' RACE reads. This sample has about 150,000 distinct CDR3 sequences, with 13% found just once. This receptor was identified in a man between 18 and 29 years old who had mild COVID-19 (a few samples of this study predate the infection). Cell type and time point are not known. Sequencing was carried out using PBMCs or a T cell subset sorted from them (not recorded which). The genes are TRBV3-1 and TRBJ2-7, with D possibly TRBD1 on 5 matching bases. DNA of the CDR3: TGTGCCAGCAGCGTGGGGCTGCCTCCCTACGAGCAGTACTTC. Translating it yields CASSVGLPPYEQYF.